Included here is one T cell receptor beta chain sequence, with context. Generated by immunoSEQ multiplex PCR, the TCRdb table keeps only in-frame clones and is missing some. The sample gives 150,000 or so clones, 85% to 95% of which show up once; about 0.54% is in the top ten. The data stem from a study of blood T cell repertoires in COVID-19. Germline lookup yields CDR1 SGDLS and CDR2 YYNGEE. The V and J ends lost 4 bases and 6 bases respectively, with 12 bases between them. This CDR3 region has 13 residues. This sequence originates from a man aged 50 or older with acute or convalescent COVID-19. Specimen: peripheral blood. V is TRBV9 and J is TRBJ2-3, with unresolved D. For the CDR3, the DNA is TGTGCCAGCAGCCCCTTAGCCCCCGATACGCAGTATTTT. Amino acids: CASSPLAPDTQYF. The full variable domain, with the rest looked up from reference TRBV9 and TRBJ2-3, is DSGVTQTPKHLITATGQRVTLRCSPRSGDLSVYWYQQSLDQGLQFLIQYYNGEERAKGNILERFSAQQFPDLHSELNLSSLELGDSALYFCASSPLAPDTQYFGPGTRLTVL.